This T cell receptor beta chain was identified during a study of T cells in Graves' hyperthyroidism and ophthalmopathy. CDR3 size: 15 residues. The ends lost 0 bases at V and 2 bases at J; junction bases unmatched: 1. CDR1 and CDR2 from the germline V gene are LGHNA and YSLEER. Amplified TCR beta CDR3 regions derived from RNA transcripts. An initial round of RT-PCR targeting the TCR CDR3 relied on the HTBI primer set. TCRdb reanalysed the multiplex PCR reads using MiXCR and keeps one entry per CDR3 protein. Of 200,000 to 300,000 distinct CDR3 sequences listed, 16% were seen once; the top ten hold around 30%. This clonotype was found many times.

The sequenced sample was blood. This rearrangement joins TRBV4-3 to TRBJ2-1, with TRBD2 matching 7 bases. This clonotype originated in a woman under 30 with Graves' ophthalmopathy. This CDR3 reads CASSQESGAYNEQFF. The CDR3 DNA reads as TGCGCCAGCAGCCAAGAAAGCGGGGCCTACAATGAGCAGTTCTTC.